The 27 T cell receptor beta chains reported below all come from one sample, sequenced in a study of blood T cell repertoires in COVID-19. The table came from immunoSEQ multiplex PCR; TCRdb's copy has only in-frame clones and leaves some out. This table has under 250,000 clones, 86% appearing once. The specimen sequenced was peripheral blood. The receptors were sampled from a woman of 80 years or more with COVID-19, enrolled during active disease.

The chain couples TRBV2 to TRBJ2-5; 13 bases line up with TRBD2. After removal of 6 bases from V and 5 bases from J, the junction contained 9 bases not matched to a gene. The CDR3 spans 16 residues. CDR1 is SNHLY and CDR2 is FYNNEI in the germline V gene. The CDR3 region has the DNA TGTGCCAGCAGCTTAACTAGCGGGGGGGCTGGGGAGACCCAGTACTTC. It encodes CASSLTSGGAGETQYF.

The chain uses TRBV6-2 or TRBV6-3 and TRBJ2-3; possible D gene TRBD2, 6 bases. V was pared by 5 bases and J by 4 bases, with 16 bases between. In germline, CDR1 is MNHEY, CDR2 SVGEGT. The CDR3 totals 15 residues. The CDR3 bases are TGTGCCAGCAGTCCGACTAGGATAGGTGCAGATACGCAGTATTTT. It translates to CASSPTRIGADTQYF.

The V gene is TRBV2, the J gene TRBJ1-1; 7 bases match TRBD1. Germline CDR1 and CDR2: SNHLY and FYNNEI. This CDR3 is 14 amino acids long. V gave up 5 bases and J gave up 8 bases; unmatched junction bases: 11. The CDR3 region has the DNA TGTGCCAGCAGTTCGGACAGGCTTTCGCCCGAAGCTTTCTTT. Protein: CASSSDRLSPEAFF.

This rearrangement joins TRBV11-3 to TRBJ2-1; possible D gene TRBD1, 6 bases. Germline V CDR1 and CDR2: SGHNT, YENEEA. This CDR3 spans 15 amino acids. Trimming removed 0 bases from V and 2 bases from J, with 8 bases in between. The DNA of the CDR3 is TGTGCCAGCAGCTTAGATCGGGACACCTACAATGAGCAGTTCTTC. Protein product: CASSLDRDTYNEQFF.

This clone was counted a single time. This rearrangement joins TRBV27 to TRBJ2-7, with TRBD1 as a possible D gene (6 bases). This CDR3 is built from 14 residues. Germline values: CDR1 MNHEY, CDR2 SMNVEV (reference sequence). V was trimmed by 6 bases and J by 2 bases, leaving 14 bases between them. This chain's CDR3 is CASRRQANPYEQYF. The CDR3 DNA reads TGTGCCAGCAGACGACAGGCAAATCCCTACGAGCAGTACTTC.

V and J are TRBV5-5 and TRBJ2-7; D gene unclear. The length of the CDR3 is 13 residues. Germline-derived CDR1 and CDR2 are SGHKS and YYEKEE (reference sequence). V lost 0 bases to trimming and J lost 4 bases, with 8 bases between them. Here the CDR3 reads CASSLVGGYEQYF. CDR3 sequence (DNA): TGTGCCAGCAGCTTGGTAGGCGGATACGAGCAGTACTTC.

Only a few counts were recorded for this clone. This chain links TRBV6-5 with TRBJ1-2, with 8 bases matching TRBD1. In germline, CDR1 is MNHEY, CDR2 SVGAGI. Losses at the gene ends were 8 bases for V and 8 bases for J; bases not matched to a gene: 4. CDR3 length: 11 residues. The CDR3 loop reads CASGDRRGYTF. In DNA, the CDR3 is TGTGCCAGCGGGGACAGGAGGGGCTACACCTTC.

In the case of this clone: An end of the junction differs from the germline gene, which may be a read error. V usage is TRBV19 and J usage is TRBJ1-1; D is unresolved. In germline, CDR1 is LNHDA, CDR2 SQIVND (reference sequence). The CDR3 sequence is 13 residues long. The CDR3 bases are TGTGCCAGTAGTACCCCCCGGAGGAGGGTCGTTTCCTTT. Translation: CASSTPRRRVVSF.

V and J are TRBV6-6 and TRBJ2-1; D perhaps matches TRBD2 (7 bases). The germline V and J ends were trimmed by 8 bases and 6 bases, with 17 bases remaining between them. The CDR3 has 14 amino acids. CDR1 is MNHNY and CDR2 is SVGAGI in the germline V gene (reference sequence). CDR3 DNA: TGTGCCAGCGCGGGGGCCGCAGGTATCAATGAGCAGTTCTTC. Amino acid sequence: CASAGAAGINEQFF.

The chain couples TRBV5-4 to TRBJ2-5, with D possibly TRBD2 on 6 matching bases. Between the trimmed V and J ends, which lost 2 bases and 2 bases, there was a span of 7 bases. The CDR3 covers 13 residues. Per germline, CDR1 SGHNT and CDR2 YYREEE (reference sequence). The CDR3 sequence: CASSFGGQETQYF. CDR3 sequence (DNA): TGTGCCAGCAGCTTTGGGGGGCAAGAGACCCAGTACTTC.

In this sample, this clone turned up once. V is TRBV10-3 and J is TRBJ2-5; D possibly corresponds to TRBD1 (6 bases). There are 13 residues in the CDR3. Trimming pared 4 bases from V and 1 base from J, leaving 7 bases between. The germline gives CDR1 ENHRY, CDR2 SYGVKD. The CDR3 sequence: CAISVRGQETQYF. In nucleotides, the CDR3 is TGTGCCATCAGTGTCAGGGGCCAAGAGACCCAGTACTTC.

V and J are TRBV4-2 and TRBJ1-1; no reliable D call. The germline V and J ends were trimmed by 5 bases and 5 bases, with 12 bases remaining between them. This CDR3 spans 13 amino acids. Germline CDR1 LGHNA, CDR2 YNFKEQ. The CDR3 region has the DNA TGTGCCAGCAGCTTCCGGACTGATACTGAAGCTTTCTTT. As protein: CASSFRTDTEAFF.

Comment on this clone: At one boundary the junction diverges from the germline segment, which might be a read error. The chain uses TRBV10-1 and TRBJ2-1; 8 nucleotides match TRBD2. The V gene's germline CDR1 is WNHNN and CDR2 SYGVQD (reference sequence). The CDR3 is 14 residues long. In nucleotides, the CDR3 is TGCGCCAGCAGTGCTCTAGCGGGTGTTGGAGAGCTGTTCTTC. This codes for CASSALAGVGELFF.

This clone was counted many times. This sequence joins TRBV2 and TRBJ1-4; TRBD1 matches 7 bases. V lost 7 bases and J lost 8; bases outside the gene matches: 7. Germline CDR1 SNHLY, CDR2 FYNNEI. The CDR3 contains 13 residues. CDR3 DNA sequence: TGTGCCAGCAAAGGACAGGAAGCCGAAAAACTGTTTTTT. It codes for CASKGQEAEKLFF. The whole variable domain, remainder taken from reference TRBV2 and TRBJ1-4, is EPEVTQTPSHQVTQMGQEVILRCVPISNHLYFYWYRQILGQKVEFLVSFYNNEISEKSEIFDDQFSVERPDGSNFTLKIRSTKLEDSAMYFCASKGQEAEKLFFGSGTQLSVL.

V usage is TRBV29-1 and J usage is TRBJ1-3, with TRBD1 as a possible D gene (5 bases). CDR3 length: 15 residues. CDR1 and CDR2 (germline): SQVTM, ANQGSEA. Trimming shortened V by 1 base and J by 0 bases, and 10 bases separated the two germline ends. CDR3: CSVEAKQGSGNTIYF. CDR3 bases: TGCAGCGTTGAAGCAAAGCAGGGCTCTGGAAACACCATATATTTT.

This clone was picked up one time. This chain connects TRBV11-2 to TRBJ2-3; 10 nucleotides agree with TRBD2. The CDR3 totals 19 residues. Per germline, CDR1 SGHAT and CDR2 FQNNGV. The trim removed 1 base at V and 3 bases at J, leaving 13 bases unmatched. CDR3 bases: TGTGCCAGCAGCTTAGTTCCCAGGAGGTTAGCGGGGGGAACAGATACGCAGTATTTT. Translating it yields CASSLVPRRLAGGTDTQYF.

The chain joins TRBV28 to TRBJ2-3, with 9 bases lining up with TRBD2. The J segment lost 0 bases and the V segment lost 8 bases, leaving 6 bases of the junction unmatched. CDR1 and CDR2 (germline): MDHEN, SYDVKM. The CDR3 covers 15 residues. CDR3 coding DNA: TGTGCCAGCTTTAGCGGGGGCCTTAGCACAGATACGCAGTATTTT. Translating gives CASFSGGLSTDTQYF.

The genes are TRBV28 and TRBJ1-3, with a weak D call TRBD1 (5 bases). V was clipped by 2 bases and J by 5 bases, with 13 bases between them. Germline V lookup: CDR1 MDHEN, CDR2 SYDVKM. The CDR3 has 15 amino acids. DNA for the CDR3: TGTGCCAGCAGTTTACCCGGACAAGGGAGAAACACCATATATTTT. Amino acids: CASSLPGQGRNTIYF.

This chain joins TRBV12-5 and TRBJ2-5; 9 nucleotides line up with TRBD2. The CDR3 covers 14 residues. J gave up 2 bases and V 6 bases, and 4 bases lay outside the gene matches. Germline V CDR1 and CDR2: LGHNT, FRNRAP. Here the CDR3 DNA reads TGTGCTAGTGGGGCTAGCGGGACTCAAGAGACCCAGTACTTC. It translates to CASGASGTQETQYF.

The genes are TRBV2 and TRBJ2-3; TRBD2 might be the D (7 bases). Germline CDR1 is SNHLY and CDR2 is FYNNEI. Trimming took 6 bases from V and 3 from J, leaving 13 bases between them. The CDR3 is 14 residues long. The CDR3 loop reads CASSIGGHTDTQYF. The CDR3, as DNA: TGTGCCAGCAGCATCGGGGGGCATACAGATACGCAGTATTTT.

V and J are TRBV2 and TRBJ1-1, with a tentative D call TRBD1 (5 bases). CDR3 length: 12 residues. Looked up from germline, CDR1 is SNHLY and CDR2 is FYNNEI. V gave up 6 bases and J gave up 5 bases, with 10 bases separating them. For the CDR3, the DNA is TGTGCCAGCAGACCCGGGGGGACTGAAGCTTTCTTT. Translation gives CASRPGGTEAFF.

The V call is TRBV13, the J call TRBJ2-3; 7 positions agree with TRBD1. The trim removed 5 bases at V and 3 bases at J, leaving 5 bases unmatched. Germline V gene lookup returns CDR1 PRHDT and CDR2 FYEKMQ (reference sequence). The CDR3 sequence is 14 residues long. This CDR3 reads CASSPRQGTDTQYF. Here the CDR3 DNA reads TGTGCCAGCAGCCCTCGACAGGGAACAGATACGCAGTATTTT.

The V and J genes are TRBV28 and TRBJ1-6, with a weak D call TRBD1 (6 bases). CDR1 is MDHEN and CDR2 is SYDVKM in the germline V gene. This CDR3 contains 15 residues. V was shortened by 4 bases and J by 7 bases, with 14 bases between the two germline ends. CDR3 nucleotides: TGTGCCAGCAGTTCTCATGACAGGAAAAATTCACCCCTCCACTTT. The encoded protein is CASSSHDRKNSPLHF.

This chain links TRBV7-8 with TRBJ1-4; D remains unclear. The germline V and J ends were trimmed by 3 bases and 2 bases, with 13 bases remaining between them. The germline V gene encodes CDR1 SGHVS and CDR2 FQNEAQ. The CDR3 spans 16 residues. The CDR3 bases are TGTGCCAGCAGCTTTAGAGACGCGGGCACTAATGAAAAACTGTTTTTT. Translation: CASSFRDAGTNEKLFF.

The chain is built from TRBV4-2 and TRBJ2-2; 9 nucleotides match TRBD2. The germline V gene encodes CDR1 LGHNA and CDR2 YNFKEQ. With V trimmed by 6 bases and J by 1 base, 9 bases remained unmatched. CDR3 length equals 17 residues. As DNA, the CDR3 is TGTGCCAGCAGAGCACCCCTAGCGGGGAAGAACACCGGGGAGCTGTTTTTT. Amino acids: CASRAPLAGKNTGELFF.

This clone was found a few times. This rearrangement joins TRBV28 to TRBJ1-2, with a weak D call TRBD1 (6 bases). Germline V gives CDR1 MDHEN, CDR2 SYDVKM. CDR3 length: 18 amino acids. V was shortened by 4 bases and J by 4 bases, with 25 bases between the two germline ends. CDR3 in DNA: TGTGCCAGCAGTTCACCCCTCCTTACAGGGAATCCCCCCTATGGCTACACCTTC. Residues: CASSSPLLTGNPPYGYTF.

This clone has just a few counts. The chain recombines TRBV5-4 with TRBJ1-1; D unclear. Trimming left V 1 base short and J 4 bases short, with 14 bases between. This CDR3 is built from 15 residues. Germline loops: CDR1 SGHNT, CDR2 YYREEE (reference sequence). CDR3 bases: TGTGCCAGCAGCTTGAGGCAGGTAGTTGGCACTGAAGCTTTCTTT. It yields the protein CASSLRQVVGTEAFF.